This T cell receptor beta chain derives from a study of blood T cell repertoires in COVID-19. Study-level background: Spain, Italy and the United States supplied samples that represented acute and convalescent COVID-19. T cells, B-cell-depleted T cells, or PBMCs supplied cDNA or gDNA.

V lost 5 bases and J lost 2, with 12 bases in between. This CDR3 is built from 14 residues. CDR1 is PRHDT and CDR2 is FYEKMQ in the germline V gene (reference sequence). This clone was found a few times. Original methodology: Estimation of nucleated cell counts was performed using reference gene primer amplification. The protocol was immunoSEQ multiplex PCR, while the TCRdb copy is restricted to in-frame clones and leaves out a portion. Clone size and V and J calls were adopted from that table, with D and trimming inferred from the DNA. The sample includes 350,000 or so clones, around four fifths of them seen just once.

The rearrangement uses TRBV13 and TRBJ1-2; a possible D gene is TRBD1 (5 bases). Sequenced input: peripheral blood. This sequence originates from a young man with active or convalescent COVID-19. The CDR3 nucleotides read TGTGCCAGCAGCCCCGCCGGGGGAAACTATGGCTACACCTTC. Its protein is CASSPAGGNYGYTF.